These T cell receptor beta chains were read from a single sample in a study of regulatory T cells in long-lasting Graves disease. TCRdb analysed the multiplex PCR reads with MiXCR anew, one entry per CDR3 protein. Counted here are a few hundred thousand distinct CDR3 sequences, about 12% occurring once; the ten biggest clones make up 18%. The sample also formed part of further work on T cells in Graves' hyperthyroidism and ophthalmopathy.

The source was peripheral blood mononuclear cells (PBMCs), collected at new diagnosis, from a patient treated with antithyroid drugs. These receptors were obtained from a woman under 30 with Graves disease. Each CDR3 is given with its conserved first and last residue. A D gene is named only where the DNA matches it firmly. Some rows mark clone size as missing; the rest say once, few, many or name a class of expanded clone.

few	TRBV4-1	-	TRBJ2-1	TGCGCCAGCAGCCCGGCCAAAGGGCCTTCCTACAATGAGCAGTTCTTC	CASSPAKGPSYNEQFF
many	TRBV7-3	TRBD2	TRBJ2-1	TGTGCCAGCAGCACCCTAAGCGGGAGGTCCTACAATGAGCAGTTCTTC	CASSTLSGRSYNEQFF
many	TRBV7-4	TRBD1	TRBJ1-2	TGTGCCAGCAGCCCCCGGACAGGAAACTATGGCTACACCTTC	CASSPRTGNYGYTF
few	TRBV29-1	TRBD1	TRBJ2-3	TGCAGCGTCCCGGGACAGAACACAGATACGCAGTATTTT	CSVPGQNTDTQYF
many	TRBV3-1	-	TRBJ2-1	TGTGCCAGCAGCCTGAAAGGCCATGAGCAGTTCTTC	CASSLKGHEQFF
many	TRBV7-2	-	TRBJ1-1	TGTGCCAGCAGCCCCCTCCCGGGACCCACCCCCGAAGCTTTCTTT	CASSPLPGPTPEAFF
many	TRBV7-8	TRBD2	TRBJ2-5	TGTGCCAGCAGCATCTCGGGGGGAGAGACCCAGTACTTC	CASSISGGETQYF
many	TRBV5-1	TRBD2	TRBJ2-1	TGCGCCAGCAGCTTAAGGGGTAAAATAGCGGGAGACCCCTCCTACAATGAGCAGTTCTTC	CASSLRGKIAGDPSYNEQFF
many	TRBV12-3/TRBV12-4	-	TRBJ2-3	TGTGCCAGCAGCACGATTCAGGGACCTCCCACAGATACGCAGTATTTT	CASSTIQGPPTDTQYF
many	TRBV6-2/TRBV6-3	-	TRBJ2-2	TGTGCCAGCAGTTACTCACATGCGACCGGGGAGCTGTTTTTT	CASSYSHATGELFF
few	TRBV20-1	-	TRBJ1-1	TGCAGTGCTAGAGATCCCGGCGGGGGGCTTACTGAAGCTTTCTTT	CSARDPGGGLTEAFF
many	TRBV20-1	TRBD1	TRBJ1-1	TGCAGTGCCAAGACAGGGGCCATGAACACTGAAGCTTTCTTT	CSAKTGAMNTEAFF
many	TRBV27	-	TRBJ1-2	TGTGCCAGCAGTTTCTATAACGGATACCCTAAGGGCTACACCTTC	CASSFYNGYPKGYTF
many	TRBV20-1	-	TRBJ2-1	TGCAGTGCCCCCATCGGCGCGGGGGACATCAATGAGCAGTTCTTC	CSAPIGAGDINEQFF
-	TRBV20-1	TRBD1	TRBJ2-7	TGCAGTGCTAGAGGCCACAGGGGACAGGGCGTCTACGAGCAGTACTTC	CSARGHRGQGVYEQYF
many	TRBV2	-	TRBJ1-1	TGTGCCAGCTATACTTCTAAGAACACTGAAGCTTTCTTT	CASYTSKNTEAFF
many	TRBV7-2	TRBD1	TRBJ2-2	TGTGCCAGCAGCTTAGGACCCAGGGGGAACTCCGGGGAGCTGTTTTTT	CASSLGPRGNSGELFF
many	TRBV6-1	-	TRBJ1-3	TGTGCCAGCTTCAGCCGGGGGAGACACCTCGGAAACACCATATATTTT	CASFSRGRHLGNTIYF
few	TRBV28	TRBD1	TRBJ2-2	TGTGCCAGCAGTCTTTCCCCCCCAGGGGGTACCGGGGAGCTGTTTTTT	CASSLSPPGGTGELFF
few	TRBV6-5	-	TRBJ2-5	TGTGCCAGCAGTTACACCAGACAAGAGACCCAGTACTTC	CASSYTRQETQYF
many	TRBV12-3/TRBV12-4	-	TRBJ2-5	TGTGCCAGCAGTCCTCCGGGACGCCCTGGGACCCAGTACTTC	CASSPPGRPGTQYF
many	TRBV20-1	TRBD2	TRBJ2-3	TGCAGTGCTAGACCCGGACTAGCGGGCTATAGCACAGATACGCAGTATTTT	CSARPGLAGYSTDTQYF
-	TRBV25-1	TRBD1	TRBJ1-1	TGTGCCAGCAGTGAGTGGCAGGGGGAGCTCACTGAAGCTTTCTTT	CASSEWQGELTEAFF
once	TRBV19	-	TRBJ2-2	TGTGCCAGTACTAAGACTGCCCAGGGGACCGGGGAGCTGTTTTTT	CASTKTAQGTGELFF
few	TRBV5-1	-	TRBJ2-7	TGCGCCAGCAACGACAGGCTCTCCTACGAGCAGTACTTC	CASNDRLSYEQYF
many	TRBV20-1	-	TRBJ2-2	TGCAGTGCTAGAGATAACAGTAACACCGGGGAGCTGTTTTTT	CSARDNSNTGELFF